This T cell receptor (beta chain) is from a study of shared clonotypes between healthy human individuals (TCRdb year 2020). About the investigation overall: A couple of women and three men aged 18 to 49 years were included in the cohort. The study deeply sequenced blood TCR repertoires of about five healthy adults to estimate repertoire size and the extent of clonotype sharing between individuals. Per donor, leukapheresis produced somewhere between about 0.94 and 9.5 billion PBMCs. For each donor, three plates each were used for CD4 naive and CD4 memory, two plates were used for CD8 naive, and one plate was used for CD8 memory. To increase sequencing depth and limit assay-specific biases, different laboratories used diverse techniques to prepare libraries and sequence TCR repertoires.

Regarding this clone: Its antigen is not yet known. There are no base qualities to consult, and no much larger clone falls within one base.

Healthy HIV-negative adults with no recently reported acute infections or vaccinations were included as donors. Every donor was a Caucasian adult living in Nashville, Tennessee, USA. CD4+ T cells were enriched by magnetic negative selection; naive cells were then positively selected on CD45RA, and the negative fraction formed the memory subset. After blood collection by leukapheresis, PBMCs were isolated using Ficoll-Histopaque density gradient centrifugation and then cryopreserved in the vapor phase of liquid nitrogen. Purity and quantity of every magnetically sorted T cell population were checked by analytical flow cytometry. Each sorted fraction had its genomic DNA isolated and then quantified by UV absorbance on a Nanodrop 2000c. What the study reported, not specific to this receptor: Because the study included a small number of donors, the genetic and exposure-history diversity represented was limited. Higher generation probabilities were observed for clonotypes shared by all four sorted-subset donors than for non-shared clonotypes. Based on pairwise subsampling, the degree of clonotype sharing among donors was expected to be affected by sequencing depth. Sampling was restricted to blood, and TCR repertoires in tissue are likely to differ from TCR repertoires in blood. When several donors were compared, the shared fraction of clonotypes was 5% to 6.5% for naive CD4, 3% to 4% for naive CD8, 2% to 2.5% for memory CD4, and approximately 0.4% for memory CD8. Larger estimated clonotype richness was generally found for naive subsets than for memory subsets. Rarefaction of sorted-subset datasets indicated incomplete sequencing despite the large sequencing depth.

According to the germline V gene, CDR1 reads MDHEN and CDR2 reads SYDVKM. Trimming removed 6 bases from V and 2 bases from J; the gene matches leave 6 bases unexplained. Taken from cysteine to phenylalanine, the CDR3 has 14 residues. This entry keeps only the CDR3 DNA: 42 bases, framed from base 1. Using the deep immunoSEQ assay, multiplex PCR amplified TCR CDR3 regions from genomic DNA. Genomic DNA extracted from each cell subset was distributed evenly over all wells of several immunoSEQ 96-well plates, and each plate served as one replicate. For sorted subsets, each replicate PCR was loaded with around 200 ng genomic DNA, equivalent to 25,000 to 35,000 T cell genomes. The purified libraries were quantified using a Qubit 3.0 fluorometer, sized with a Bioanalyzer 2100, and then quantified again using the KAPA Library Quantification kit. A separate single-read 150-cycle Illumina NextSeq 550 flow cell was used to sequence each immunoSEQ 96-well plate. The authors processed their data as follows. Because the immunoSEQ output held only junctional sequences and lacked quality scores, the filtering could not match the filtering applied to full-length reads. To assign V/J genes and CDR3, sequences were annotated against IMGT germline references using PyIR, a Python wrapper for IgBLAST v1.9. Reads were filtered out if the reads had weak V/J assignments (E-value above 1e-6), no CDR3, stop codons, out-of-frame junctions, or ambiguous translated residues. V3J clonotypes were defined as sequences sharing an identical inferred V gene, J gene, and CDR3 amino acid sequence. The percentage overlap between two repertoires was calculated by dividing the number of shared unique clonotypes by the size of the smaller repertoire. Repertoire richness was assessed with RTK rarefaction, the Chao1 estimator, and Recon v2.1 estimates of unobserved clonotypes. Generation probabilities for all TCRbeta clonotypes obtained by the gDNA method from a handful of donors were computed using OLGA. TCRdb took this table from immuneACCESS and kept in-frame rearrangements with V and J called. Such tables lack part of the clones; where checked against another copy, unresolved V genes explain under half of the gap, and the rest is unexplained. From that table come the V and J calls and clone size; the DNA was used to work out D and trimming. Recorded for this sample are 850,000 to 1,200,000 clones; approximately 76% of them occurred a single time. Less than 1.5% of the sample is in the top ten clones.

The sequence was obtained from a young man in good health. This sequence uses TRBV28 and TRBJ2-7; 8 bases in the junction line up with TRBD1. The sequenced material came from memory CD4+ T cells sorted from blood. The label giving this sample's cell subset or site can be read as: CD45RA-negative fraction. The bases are TGTGCCAGCAGAACGGACAGGGCAACCTACGAGCAGTACTTC. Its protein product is CASRTDRATYEQYF.